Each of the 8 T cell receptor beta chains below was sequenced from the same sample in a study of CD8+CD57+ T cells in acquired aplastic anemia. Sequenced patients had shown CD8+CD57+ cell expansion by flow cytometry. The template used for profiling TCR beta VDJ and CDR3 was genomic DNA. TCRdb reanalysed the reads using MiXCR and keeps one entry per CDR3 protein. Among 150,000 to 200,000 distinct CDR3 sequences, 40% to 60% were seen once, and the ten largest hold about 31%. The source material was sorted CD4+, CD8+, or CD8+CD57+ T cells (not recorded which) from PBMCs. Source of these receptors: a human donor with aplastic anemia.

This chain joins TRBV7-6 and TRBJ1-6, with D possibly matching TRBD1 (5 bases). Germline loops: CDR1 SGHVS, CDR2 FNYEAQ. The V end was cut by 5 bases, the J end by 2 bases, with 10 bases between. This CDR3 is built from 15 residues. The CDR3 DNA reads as TGTGCCAGCAGCCGGAGACAGCCCTATAATTCACCCCTCCACTTT. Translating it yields CASSRRQPYNSPLHF.

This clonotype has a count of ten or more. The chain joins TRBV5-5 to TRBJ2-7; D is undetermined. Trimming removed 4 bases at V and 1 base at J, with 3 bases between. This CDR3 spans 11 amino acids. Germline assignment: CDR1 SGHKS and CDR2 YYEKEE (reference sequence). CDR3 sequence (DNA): TGTGCCAGCAGCAAGTCCTACGAGCAGTACTTC. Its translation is CASSKSYEQYF.

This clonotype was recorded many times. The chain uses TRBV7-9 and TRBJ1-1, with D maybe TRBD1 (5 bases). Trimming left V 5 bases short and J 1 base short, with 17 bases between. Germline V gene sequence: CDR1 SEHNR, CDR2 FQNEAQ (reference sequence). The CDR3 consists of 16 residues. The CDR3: CASSDRRRGWNTEAFF. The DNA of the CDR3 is TGTGCCAGCAGCGATCGGCGTAGGGGTTGGAACACTGAAGCTTTCTTT.

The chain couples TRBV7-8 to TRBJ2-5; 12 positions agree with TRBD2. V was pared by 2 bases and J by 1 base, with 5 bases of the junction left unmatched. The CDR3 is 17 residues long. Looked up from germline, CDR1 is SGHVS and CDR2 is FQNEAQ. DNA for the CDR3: TGTGCCAGCAGCTTAACTACTAGCGGGAGGCTCCAAGAGACCCAGTACTTC. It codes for CASSLTTSGRLQETQYF.

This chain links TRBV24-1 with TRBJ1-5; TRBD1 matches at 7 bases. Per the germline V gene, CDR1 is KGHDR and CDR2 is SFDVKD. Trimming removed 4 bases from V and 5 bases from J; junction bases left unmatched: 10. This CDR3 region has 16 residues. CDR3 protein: CATSDPRQGGHQPQHF. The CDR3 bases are TGTGCCACCAGTGACCCTAGACAGGGAGGTCATCAGCCCCAGCATTTT.

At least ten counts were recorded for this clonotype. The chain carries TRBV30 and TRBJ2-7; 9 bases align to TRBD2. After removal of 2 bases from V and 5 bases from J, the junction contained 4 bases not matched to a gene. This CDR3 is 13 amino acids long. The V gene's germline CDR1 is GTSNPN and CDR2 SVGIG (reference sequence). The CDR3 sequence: CAWSRGRADEQYF. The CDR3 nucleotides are TGTGCCTGGAGTCGCGGGAGGGCAGACGAGCAGTACTTC.

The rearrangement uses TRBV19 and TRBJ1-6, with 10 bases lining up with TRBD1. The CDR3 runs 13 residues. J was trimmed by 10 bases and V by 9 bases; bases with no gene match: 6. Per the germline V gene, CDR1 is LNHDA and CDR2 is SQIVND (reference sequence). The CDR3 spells CASRDRGGSPLHF. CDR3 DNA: TGTGCCAGCCGGGACAGGGGTGGATCACCCCTCCACTTT. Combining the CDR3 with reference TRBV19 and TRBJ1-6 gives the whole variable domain DGGITQSPKYLFRKEGQNVTLSCEQNLNHDAMYWYRQDPGQGLRLIYYSQIVNDFQKGDIAEGYSVSREKKESFPLTVTSAQKNPTAFYLCASRDRGGSPLHFGNGTRLTVT.

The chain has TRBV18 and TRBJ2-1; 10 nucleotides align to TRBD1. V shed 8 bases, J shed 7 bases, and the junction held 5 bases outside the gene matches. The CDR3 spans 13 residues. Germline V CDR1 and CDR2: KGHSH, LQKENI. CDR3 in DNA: TGTGCCAGCGAGGGGACAGGGGAAAATGAGCAGTTCTTC. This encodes CASEGTGENEQFF.